The next 27 T cell receptor beta chains were all read from a single sample in a study of blood T cell repertoires in COVID-19. Some clones are missing from TCRdb's copy, which holds only in-frame ones; the method was immunoSEQ multiplex PCR. The sample comprises approximately 150,000 clones, around 87% of which are singletons, and 8.5% to 9% rests with the top ten. The source material was peripheral blood. The receptors originated from a woman in her forties or fifties with active or convalescent COVID-19.

V gene TRBV6-5 combines with J gene TRBJ2-3, with D hard to call. The CDR3 loop spans 14 amino acids. V was shortened by 5 bases and J by 9 bases, with 18 bases between the two germline ends. Germline-derived CDR1 and CDR2 are MNHEY and SVGAGI. DNA for the CDR3: TGTGCCAGCAGTCTTAATCCCCTGGCGGTCACGCAGTATTTT. Encoded protein: CASSLNPLAVTQYF.

A few counts support this clone. The chain couples TRBV5-1 to TRBJ1-4, with TRBD1 as a possible D gene (5 bases). The CDR3 runs to 14 residues. V lost 1 base and J 6 bases, leaving 10 bases between the germline ends. Germline V gene lookup returns CDR1 SGHRS and CDR2 YFSETQ. As DNA, the CDR3 is TGCGCCAGCAGCTTGTACCGGGGGGATGAAAAACTGTTTTTT. The encoded protein is CASSLYRGDEKLFF.

This chain joins TRBV6-1 and TRBJ1-4, with a weak D call TRBD1 (6 bases). The length of the CDR3 is 14 residues. Germline lookup yields CDR1 MNHNS and CDR2 SASEGT. V was pared by 6 bases and J by 5 bases, with 13 bases between. DNA of the CDR3: TGTGCCAGCAGCCAGGGGTATCCGAATGAAAAACTGTTTTTT. Encoded protein: CASSQGYPNEKLFF.

The J gene is TRBJ2-3, the V gene TRBV5-1; D may be TRBD2 (7 bases). The CDR3 runs to 16 residues. Per germline, CDR1 SGHRS and CDR2 YFSETQ. Trimming cost V 0 bases and J 4 bases, with 15 bases left between them. CDR3 bases: TGCGCCAGCAGCTTGGCCGGGGGGCTCGTATCAGATACGCAGTATTTT. As protein: CASSLAGGLVSDTQYF.

The gene calls are TRBV7-9 and TRBJ1-1; D is perhaps TRBD1 (5 bases). Germline V gene sequence: CDR1 SEHNR, CDR2 FQNEAQ (reference sequence). CDR3 length equals 15 residues. Between the trimmed V and J ends, which lost 2 bases and 6 bases, there was a span of 16 bases. In nucleotides, the CDR3 is TGTGCCAGCAGCTTATCGGACATCCGGGAGGCTGAAGCTTTCTTT. Its protein product is CASSLSDIREAEAFF. Full variable domain (rest looked up from reference TRBV7-9 and TRBJ1-1): DTGVSQNPRHKITKRGQNVTFRCDPISEHNRLYWYRQTLGQGPEFLTYFQNEAQLEKSRLLSDRFSAERPKGSFSTLEIQRTEQGDSAMYLCASSLSDIREAEAFFGQGTRLTVV.

The V gene is TRBV2, the J gene TRBJ2-3, with 11 positions matching TRBD2. The J segment lost 1 base and the V segment lost 4 bases, leaving 1 base of the junction unmatched. The CDR3 has 15 residues. Germline assignment: CDR1 SNHLY and CDR2 FYNNEI. CDR3 coding DNA: TGTGCCAGCAGTGGACTAGCGGGACGCACAGATACGCAGTATTTT. Its translation is CASSGLAGRTDTQYF.

Here the CDR3 DNA reads TGTGCCAGTAGTATGGAGGACTCGGGGAACACTGAAGCTTTCTTT. Translating gives CASSMEDSGNTEAFF. The gene calls are TRBV19 and TRBJ1-1; D unclear. Germline V gene lookup returns CDR1 LNHDA and CDR2 SQIVND (reference sequence). The length of the CDR3 is 15 residues. V shed 3 bases and J shed 1 base, with 12 bases lying between them.

This clone showed up just a few times. The rearrangement joins TRBV5-1 to TRBJ1-2; no definite D call. Trimming took 0 bases from V and 8 from J, leaving 11 bases between them. Germline assignment: CDR1 SGHRS and CDR2 YFSETQ. This CDR3 is built from 13 residues. The CDR3 DNA is TGCGCCAGCAGCTTGGGAGGCAGAGAAGGCTACACCTTC. Translated: CASSLGGREGYTF.

The chain is built from TRBV6-6 and TRBJ1-2, with no clear D. The length of the CDR3 is 11 residues. CDR1 is MNHNY, CDR2 SVGAGI, per germline (reference sequence). The germline V and J ends were trimmed by 7 bases and 2 bases, with 5 bases remaining between them. CDR3 nucleotides: TGTGCCAGCAAACAGAACTATGGCTACACCTTC. Its protein product is CASKQNYGYTF.

This rearrangement joins TRBV2 to TRBJ2-2, with 8 bases fitting TRBD2. V gave up 8 bases and J gave up 6 bases; unmatched junction bases: 11. The germline CDR1 and CDR2 sequences are SNHLY and FYNNEI. This CDR3 region has 15 residues. This chain's CDR3 is CASHFSGSEAGELFF. The CDR3 DNA sequence: TGTGCCAGCCATTTCAGCGGGAGTGAAGCCGGGGAGCTGTTTTTT.

This CDR3 reads CASSLWGLGEKLFF. The CDR3 DNA follows: TGTGCCAGCAGCCTGTGGGGGCTCGGAGAAAAACTGTTTTTT. V gene TRBV5-6 combines with J gene TRBJ1-4, with D possibly matching TRBD1 (6 bases). The CDR3 covers 14 residues. V lost 4 bases to trimming and J lost 8 bases, with 15 bases between them. Per the germline V gene, CDR1 is SGHDT and CDR2 is YYEEEE.

This rearrangement joins TRBV11-2 to TRBJ1-1; a weak D match, TRBD1 (6 bases). Trimming pared 4 bases from V and 10 bases from J, leaving 13 bases between. This CDR3 has 12 residues. Germline V CDR1 and CDR2: SGHAT, FQNNGV. The CDR3, as DNA: TGTGCCAGCAGCTCCAGGGGTTGGCGAGCTTTCTTT. It yields the protein CASSSRGWRAFF. The full variable domain, completed using reference TRBV11-2 and TRBJ1-1, is EAGVAQSPRYKIIEKRQSVAFWCNPISGHATLYWYQQILGQGPKLLIQFQNNGVVDDSQLPKDRFSAERLKGVDSTLKIQPAKLEDSAVYLCASSSRGWRAFFGQGTRLTVV.

The genes are TRBV12-3 or TRBV12-4 and TRBJ2-7; D might be TRBD1 (6 bases). This CDR3 is built from 12 residues. V dropped 5 bases and J dropped 1 base, with 6 bases sitting between them. The CDR3 DNA reads as TGTGCCAGCAGTGGACAGTCCTACGAGCAGTACTTC. Protein: CASSGQSYEQYF.

The gene calls are TRBV6-2 or TRBV6-3 and TRBJ2-7; tentative D call: TRBD2 (5 bases). The CDR3 loop spans 12 amino acids. V dropped 6 bases and J dropped 5 bases, with 11 bases sitting between them. CDR1 and CDR2 (germline): MNHEY, SVGEGT. CDR3 residues: CASSRTSHEQYF. CDR3 nucleotides: TGTGCCAGCAGCCGGACTTCTCACGAGCAGTACTTC.

The chain links TRBV19 to TRBJ2-7; 7 bases agree with TRBD1. V lost 5 bases and J lost 9; bases outside the gene matches: 10. CDR1 is LNHDA, CDR2 SQIVND, per germline (reference sequence). The CDR3 has 13 amino acids. The CDR3 is CASSQVTGFAQYF. Here the CDR3 DNA reads TGTGCCAGTAGTCAGGTGACAGGGTTTGCGCAGTACTTC.

CDR3 sequence reads: CASSSGGGPSYEQYF. CDR3 nucleotides: TGTGCCAGCAGTTCCGGGGGTGGGCCTTCCTACGAGCAGTACTTC. The V gene is TRBV6-2 or TRBV6-3, the J gene TRBJ2-7, with D possibly TRBD2 on 6 matching bases. Germline CDR1 reads MNHEY; CDR2 reads SVGEGT. This CDR3 contains 15 residues. Trimming took 4 bases from V and 1 from J, leaving 14 bases between them.

The gene calls are TRBV19 and TRBJ1-2; 10 positions agree with TRBD1. V gave up 3 bases and J gave up 6 bases; unmatched junction bases: 10. CDR3 length: 16 residues. Germline-derived CDR1 and CDR2 are LNHDA and SQIVND (reference sequence). CDR3 region: CASSIDRGRAGDGYTF. DNA for the CDR3: TGTGCCAGTAGTATTGACAGGGGGCGCGCAGGGGATGGCTACACCTTC. Using reference TRBV19 and TRBJ1-2 for the parts outside the CDR3, the full variable domain is DGGITQSPKYLFRKEGQNVTLSCEQNLNHDAMYWYRQDPGQGLRLIYYSQIVNDFQKGDIAEGYSVSREKKESFPLTVTSAQKNPTAFYLCASSIDRGRAGDGYTFGSGTRLTVV.

The rearrangement links TRBV6-5 to TRBJ2-7, with TRBD1 matching over 9 bases. The trim removed 2 bases at V and 5 bases at J, leaving 10 bases unmatched. The germline gives CDR1 MNHEY, CDR2 SVGAGI. This CDR3 contains 16 residues. CDR3 residues: CASSYDVGTGLDEQYF. The CDR3 DNA reads TGTGCCAGCAGTTACGACGTCGGGACAGGGCTGGACGAGCAGTACTTC.

This chain uses TRBV12-1 with TRBJ2-2; TRBD2, the D gene given by the table, was not confirmed from the DNA. TRBV12-1 is given as a pseudogene. The CDR3 runs to 15 residues. Here the CDR3 DNA reads TGTGCCAGCAGGCGCACTAGCGGGGGCGATGGGGAGCTGTTTTTT. Protein product: CASRRTSGGDGELFF.

V is TRBV5-6 and J is TRBJ1-2; TRBD1 is a possible D gene (6 bases). The V and J ends lost 4 bases and 4 bases respectively, with 14 bases between them. Germline CDR1 is SGHDT and CDR2 is YYEEEE. There are 14 residues in the CDR3. CDR3 sequence: CASSPIGQIYGYTF. CDR3 nucleotides: TGTGCCAGCAGCCCGATTGGACAGATCTATGGCTACACCTTC.

The chain recombines TRBV7-6 with TRBJ2-3, with D unresolved. Germline CDR1 reads SGHVS; CDR2 reads FNYEAQ. Trimming removed 0 bases from V and 6 bases from J, with 13 bases in between. The CDR3 totals 15 residues. The chain's CDR3 is CASSLALNLVDTQYF. The CDR3 DNA is TGTGCCAGCAGCTTAGCCCTTAACCTAGTTGATACGCAGTATTTT.

The chain links TRBV7-2 to TRBJ2-5, with 7 bases lining up with TRBD2. V lost 5 bases and J lost 2; bases outside the gene matches: 17. CDR1 SGHTA and CDR2 FQGNSA come from the germline V gene. This CDR3 contains 18 residues. The chain's CDR3 is CASSPPRDGASGQETQYF. The CDR3 coding sequence is TGTGCCAGCAGCCCACCCCGGGATGGGGCTAGCGGACAAGAGACCCAGTACTTC.

The chain couples TRBV5-1 to TRBJ2-5, with D maybe TRBD2 (6 bases). The germline V gene has CDR1 SGHRS and CDR2 YFSETQ. The CDR3 has 14 residues. The V gene lost 0 bases and the J gene lost 2 bases, with 8 bases spanning the gap. The CDR3 nucleotides read TGCGCCAGCAGCTTGGGGAGCGGGCAAGAGACCCAGTACTTC. Its translation is CASSLGSGQETQYF.

The genes are TRBV3-1 (or the pseudogene TRBV3-2) and TRBJ2-3; perhaps TRBD1 as D (5 bases). Trimming pared 1 base from V and 4 bases from J, leaving 15 bases between. Germline CDR1 and CDR2: LGHDT and YNNKEL (reference sequence). The CDR3 loop spans 16 amino acids. For the CDR3, the DNA is TGTGCCAGCAGCCAAGCCGAGACGCTGGGGCCAGATACGCAGTATTTT. This codes for CASSQAETLGPDTQYF.

The V gene is TRBV5-5, the J gene TRBJ2-7; TRBD1 might be the D (6 bases). Deletions cut 4 bases from V and 0 bases from J, with 20 bases between. The germline CDR1 and CDR2 sequences are SGHKS and YYEKEE (reference sequence). The CDR3 runs 17 residues. The CDR3, as DNA: TGTGCCAGCAGCCCAACAATAGACAGGTGGAGCTCCTACGAGCAGTACTTC. This encodes CASSPTIDRWSSYEQYF.

This clone was recorded at least ten times. This chain uses TRBV5-1 with TRBJ1-1; 7 nucleotides align to TRBD1. The CDR3 loop spans 17 amino acids. Trimming removed 3 bases from V and 3 bases from J; junction bases left unmatched: 14. Germline CDR1 and CDR2: SGHRS and YFSETQ. The CDR3 sequence: CASSSTGDPLLDTEAFF. CDR3 DNA sequence: TGCGCCAGCAGCTCTACAGGGGATCCGTTGCTCGACACTGAAGCTTTCTTT.

The chain recombines TRBV30 with TRBJ1-3; D gene uncertain. The CDR3 runs 16 residues. Trimming took off 0 bases at V and 0 bases at J, with 12 bases between the two ends. Germline CDR1 is GTSNPN and CDR2 is SVGIG (reference sequence). The CDR3 DNA sequence: TGTGCCTGGAGTGTACCTGTGGCGGTCTCTGGAAACACCATATATTTT. This sequence encodes CAWSVPVAVSGNTIYF.